This record looks at one T cell receptor (beta chain) sequence and its context. No antigen is known for it. The CDR3 consists of 17 residues. V dropped 5 bases and J dropped 5; count of bases not matched to a gene: 11. Germline values: CDR1 PRHDT, CDR2 FYEKMQ (reference sequence). This specimen belongs to a study of regulatory T cells in long-lasting Graves disease. Study context: The study counted Graves' disease as persistent given over 5 years of antithyroid drugs and positive TSH receptor antibodies.

Study results and caveats: When disease was persistent, TRBV28, TRBJ1-2 and TRBJ2-5 were the favored segments. Investigators studied peripheral blood only, not thyroid tissue. The number of shared public clonotypes was higher in persistent patients (about 2,700) than new patients (under 1,000).

Time point reported: persistent/refractory GD, antithyroid drugs over 5 years with positive TRAb. After RNA was extracted from PBMCs, the TCR library was made from it. HTBI primers from iRepertoire and Arm-PCR of CDR3 regions yielded the TCR beta libraries. TCRdb redid the calling of the multiplex PCR reads with MiXCR, one entry per CDR3 protein. The sample gives about 460,000 distinct CDR3 sequences, 20% to 25% of which show up once; around 14% is in the top ten. This TCR was recovered from a female donor with Graves disease. The chain links TRBV13 to TRBJ2-1; 11 nucleotides align to TRBD2. Here the sequenced sample was peripheral blood mononuclear cells (PBMCs), taken when the disease was refractory, from a patient treated with antithyroid drugs. CDR3 in amino acids: CASSLHPGTSGNNEQFF. Here the CDR3 DNA reads TGTGCCAGCAGCCTTCACCCCGGGACTAGCGGAAACAATGAGCAGTTCTTC. The whole variable domain, filled in from reference TRBV13 and TRBJ2-1, reads AAGVIQSPRHLIKEKRETATLKCYPIPRHDTVYWYQQGPGQDPQFLISFYEKMQSDKGSIPDRFSAQQFSDYHSELNMSSLELGDSALYFCASSLHPGTSGNNEQFFGPGTRLTVL.